Presented here are 11 T cell receptor beta chains from one specimen sequenced in a study of cytomegalovirus exposure and HLA in healthy donors. PCR amplification relied on 60 Vbeta primers (plus 13 Jbeta primers). Clones were sequenced by immunoSEQ multiplex PCR, and TCRdb holds only the in-frame ones, with some missing. The top ten hold 0.85% to 1% of the sample, which has around 150,000 clones, 75% to 80% seen once. Sequenced material: PBMCs. The receptors originated from a woman aged 50 to 60 in good health and CMV-seropositive.

This clone showed up just a few times. This chain links TRBV28 with TRBJ2-3; TRBD2 matches 11 bases. The CDR3 runs 16 residues. CDR1 is MDHEN and CDR2 is SYDVKM in the germline V gene. V was clipped by 4 bases and J by 6 bases; unmatched bases: 9. Here the CDR3 DNA reads TGTGCCAGCAGTTGGAATAGCGGGGGGGCCCTGGATACGCAGTATTTT. Translating gives CASSWNSGGALDTQYF.

V gene TRBV28 combines with J gene TRBJ1-1, with TRBD1 identical over 7 bases. V lost 3 bases, J lost 4 bases, and 14 bases stayed unmatched. The CDR3 extends over 17 amino acids. Per the germline V gene, CDR1 is MDHEN and CDR2 is SYDVKM. The DNA of the CDR3 is TGTGCCAGCAGTTTCCGGCTTCGAGGGGGCAGCAGCACTGAAGCTTTCTTT. Its translation: CASSFRLRGGSSTEAFF.

This clone was counted a single time. The rearrangement joins TRBV2 to TRBJ1-5, with TRBD1 as a possible D gene (6 bases). The V end lost 5 bases, the J end lost 3 bases, and 17 bases lay between the germline ends. Germline lookup yields CDR1 SNHLY and CDR2 FYNNEI. CDR3 length: 16 amino acids. CDR3 loop: CASSSRRQVSNQPQHF. The CDR3 DNA reads as TGTGCCAGCAGTTCCCGGAGACAGGTTTCCAATCAGCCCCAGCATTTT.

This chain uses TRBV2 with TRBJ2-7, with 8 bases identical to TRBD2. The J segment lost 3 bases and the V segment lost 6 bases, leaving 7 bases of the junction unmatched. The CDR3 runs 14 residues. Germline assignment: CDR1 SNHLY and CDR2 FYNNEI. CDR3 sequence: CASSLSGKRYEQYF. Written as DNA, the CDR3 is TGTGCCAGCAGCCTTAGCGGGAAGCGCTACGAGCAGTACTTC.

The chain combines TRBV6-5 with TRBJ2-5; no reliable D call. Germline CDR1 and CDR2: MNHEY and SVGAGI. Between the trimmed V and J ends, which lost 2 bases and 2 bases, there was a span of 6 bases. CDR3 size: 13 residues. In DNA form, the CDR3 reads TGTGCCAGCAGTTACGGAGCGCAAGAGACCCAGTACTTC. It yields the protein CASSYGAQETQYF.

The V call is TRBV11-1, the J call TRBJ2-4; TRBD1 might be the D (6 bases). The CDR3 has 17 amino acids. V lost 5 bases, J lost 3 bases, and 20 bases lay in between. Germline CDR1 is SGHAT and CDR2 is FQDESV (reference sequence). CDR3 amino acids: CASSPGTPLRGKNIQYF. DNA for the CDR3: TGTGCCAGCAGCCCCGGGACACCCCTGAGGGGCAAAAACATTCAGTACTTC.

This clone was seen more than once but under ten times. CDR3 amino acids: CASTISGTGGYGYTF. The DNA of the CDR3 is TGTGCCAGCACCATAAGCGGTACAGGGGGCTATGGCTACACCTTC. The chain employs TRBV7-9 and TRBJ1-2; TRBD1 matches 8 bases. The ends lost 7 bases at V and 4 bases at J; junction bases unmatched: 11. CDR1 is SEHNR, CDR2 FQNEAQ, per germline (reference sequence). The CDR3 is 15 amino acids.

The genes are TRBV7-9 and TRBJ1-2, with D possibly being TRBD1 (6 bases). Per the germline V gene, CDR1 is SEHNR and CDR2 is FQNEAQ (reference sequence). Trimming stripped 4 bases from V and 8 bases from J, with 17 bases between. The CDR3 has 14 amino acids. CDR3 sequence reads: CASSSHRVGTGYTF. DNA for the CDR3: TGTGCCAGCAGCTCCCACAGGGTGGGTACCGGCTACACCTTC. The full variable domain, its missing parts supplied by reference TRBV7-9 and TRBJ1-2, is DTGVSQNPRHKITKRGQNVTFRCDPISEHNRLYWYRQTLGQGPEFLTYFQNEAQLEKSRLLSDRFSAERPKGSFSTLEIQRTEQGDSAMYLCASSSHRVGTGYTFGSGTRLTVV.

The chain is built from TRBV19 and TRBJ1-5, with 7 bases that match TRBD1. V trimming: 4 bases; J trimming: 0 bases; junction bases outside the gene matches: 3. This CDR3 has 15 amino acids. Germline loops: CDR1 LNHDA, CDR2 SQIVND (reference sequence). CDR3 amino acids: CASSTTGNSNQPQHF. In nucleotides, the CDR3 is TGTGCCAGTAGTACGACAGGGAATAGCAATCAGCCCCAGCATTTT.

The chain uses TRBV5-1 and TRBJ2-5; perhaps TRBD1 as D (5 bases). CDR3 length: 16 amino acids. Trimming took 1 base from V and 1 from J, leaving 14 bases between them. CDR1 SGHRS and CDR2 YFSETQ come from the germline V gene. CDR3 nucleotide sequence: TGCGCCAGCAGCTTGACCGGTCAGGGCCCCCAAGAGACCCAGTACTTC. Translation: CASSLTGQGPQETQYF.

This chain links TRBV5-4 with TRBJ1-1; 10 bases fit TRBD1. V trimming: 4 bases; J trimming: 6 bases; junction bases outside the gene matches: 9. CDR3 length equals 15 residues. CDR1 and CDR2 (germline): SGHNT, YYREEE (reference sequence). Here the CDR3 reads CASSPPPGQGPEAFF. Here the CDR3 DNA reads TGTGCCAGCAGCCCACCCCCGGGACAGGGGCCTGAAGCTTTCTTT.